Below are 21 T cell receptor beta chains sequenced from a single sample in a study of blood T cells in healthy people across ages. PCR was performed a second time for about 6 to 12 cycles using a sample-barcoded 5' primer and a J-beta primer mix. Using its own MiXCR run on the 5' RACE reads, TCRdb lists one record per CDR3 protein. Seen here are about 760,000 distinct CDR3 sequences, more than 50% observed once, and the top ten hold more than 25%. What was sequenced was blood. These receptors were taken from a middle-aged man in good health.

Only a few counts were recorded for this clonotype. This chain connects TRBV21-1 to TRBJ2-4; the table's D call, TRBD1, has no DNA check behind it. TRBV21-1 is a listed pseudogene. The CDR3 is 16 amino acids. The CDR3 nucleotides are TGTGCCAGCAGCCCTCAGGGGCCGTTAGCCAAAAACATTCAGTACTTC. Translating it yields CASSPQGPLAKNIQYF.

The rearrangement links TRBV25-1 to TRBJ1-1; D is ambiguous. The CDR3 is made up of 16 amino acids. The germline V gene encodes CDR1 MGHDK and CDR2 SYGVNS. V lost 6 bases, J lost 1 base, and 18 bases lay in between. DNA for the CDR3: TGTGCCAGCAGACCCAATAGGGTGGGCTCGAACACTGAAGCTTTCTTT. It translates to CASRPNRVGSNTEAFF.

Only one count was recorded for this clonotype. This rearrangement joins TRBV28 to TRBJ2-5; D assignment may be TRBD1 or TRBD2 (6 bases each). V lost 4 bases and J lost 0, with 18 bases in between. The CDR3 is 17 amino acids. Germline values: CDR1 MDHEN, CDR2 SYDVKM. The CDR3 reads CASSSARGQLYQETQYF. CDR3 DNA: TGTGCCAGCAGTTCCGCTCGGGGGCAGTTGTACCAAGAGACCCAGTACTTC.

CDR3 sequence: CASSEEGTNGETQYF. The CDR3 DNA is TGTGCCAGCAGTGAAGAAGGTACCAACGGGGAGACCCAGTACTTC. The chain joins TRBV6-1 to TRBJ2-5, with D uncertain. The CDR3 consists of 15 residues. The V end was cut by 1 base, the J end by 5 bases, with 14 bases between. The germline V gene has CDR1 MNHNS and CDR2 SASEGT.

This clonotype was recorded only once. The gene calls are TRBV5-6 and TRBJ2-5; 7 nucleotides match TRBD2. In germline, CDR1 is SGHDT, CDR2 YYEEEE. CDR3 length equals 17 residues. Trimming took 4 bases from V and 11 from J; bases not matched to a gene: 23. The CDR3 loop is CASSHRKAGSSYNEQYF. Here the CDR3 DNA reads TGTGCCAGCAGCCACCGGAAAGCGGGAAGCTCCTACAATGAGCAGTACTTC.

The chain combines TRBV2 with TRBJ2-5, with TRBD1 identical over 7 bases. Germline loops: CDR1 SNHLY, CDR2 FYNNEI. The CDR3 is made up of 15 amino acids. V lost 4 bases, J lost 7 bases, and 12 bases stayed unmatched. As DNA, the CDR3 is TGTGCCAGCAGTGCCGGGCGACAGGGTTGGGGGACCCAGTACTTC. Translated: CASSAGRQGWGTQYF.

This clonotype was seen just once. The chain joins TRBV6-1 to TRBJ2-5; weak D call: TRBD1 (6 bases). Germline assignment: CDR1 MNHNS and CDR2 SASEGT. Trimming took off 6 bases at V and 5 bases at J, with 19 bases between the two ends. The CDR3 sequence is 15 residues long. The CDR3, as DNA: TGTGCCAGCAGGGGCAGTGCAGGGGAATACGAGACCCAGTACTTC. As protein: CASRGSAGEYETQYF.

The rearrangement joins TRBV7-9 to TRBJ1-1; TRBD1 aligns across 8 bases. V was pared by 1 base and J by 1 base, with 5 bases of the junction left unmatched. CDR3 length: 16 amino acids. Germline V gene data show CDR1 as SEHNR and CDR2 as FQNEAQ (reference sequence). CDR3 sequence (DNA): TGTGCCAGCAGCTTAGGACAGGGGCCCGGGAACACTGAAGCTTTCTTT. Translating gives CASSLGQGPGNTEAFF.

This CDR3 is CASHPSGDTYEQYF. DNA for the CDR3: TGTGCCAGCCACCCTAGCGGGGATACCTACGAGCAGTACTTC. The gene calls are TRBV27 and TRBJ2-7; 9 bases match TRBD2. The J segment lost 2 bases and the V segment lost 8 bases, leaving 7 bases of the junction unmatched. The CDR3 has 14 residues. Germline V gene sequence: CDR1 MNHEY, CDR2 SMNVEV (reference sequence).

On this clonotype: A much larger clonotype is one base distant, so this may be a read error. The chain carries TRBV28 and TRBJ2-4; D may be TRBD1 or TRBD2 (5 bases each). Looked up from germline, CDR1 is MDHEN and CDR2 is SYDVKM. Trimming pared 5 bases from V and 6 bases from J, leaving 26 bases between. This CDR3 is built from 18 residues. CDR3 nucleotide sequence: TGTGCCAGCAGTCCCGTGGGACGAGCTGATCGTGGTGTAAACATTCAGTACTTC. Residues: CASSPVGRADRGVNIQYF. Together with reference TRBV28 and TRBJ2-4, the CDR3 gives the full variable domain: DVKVTQSSRYLVKRTGEKVFLECVQDMDHENMFWYRQDPGLGLRLIYFSYDVKMKEKGDIPEGYSVSREKKERFSLILESASTNQTSMYLCASSPVGRADRGVNIQYFGAGTRLSVL.

The chain links TRBV6-5 to TRBJ2-6, with D perhaps TRBD1 or TRBD2 (6 bases each). Trimming took 2 bases from V and 2 from J, leaving 16 bases between them. This CDR3 comprises 18 residues. The V gene's germline CDR1 is MNHEY and CDR2 SVGAGI. CDR3 region: CASSYGTLGGPGANVLTF. The CDR3, as DNA: TGTGCCAGCAGTTACGGGACGTTGGGGGGCCCTGGGGCCAACGTCCTGACTTTC.

This chain uses TRBV29-1 with TRBJ2-7; possibly TRBD1 or TRBD2 for D (5 bases each). Germline CDR1 and CDR2: SQVTM and ANQGSEA. Trimming took 7 bases from V and 2 from J, leaving 27 bases between them. The CDR3 is 17 amino acids. CDR3 nucleotide sequence: TGCAGCGAAAGGGACGGGCGAGCCCAAAGGAGACCCTACGAGCAGTACTTC. It codes for CSERDGRAQRRPYEQYF.

This clonotype was detected a few times. The chain combines TRBV20-1 with TRBJ2-3; tentatively, D is TRBD1 (6 bases). CDR3 length: 13 residues. V was pared by 6 bases and J by 6 bases, with 16 bases between. The V gene's germline CDR1 is DFQATT and CDR2 SNEGSKA (reference sequence). CDR3 in amino acids: CSANKGGLDTQYF. In DNA form, the CDR3 reads TGCAGTGCCAACAAAGGGGGTTTGGATACGCAGTATTTT.

This clonotype appeared once. V gene TRBV5-6 combines with J gene TRBJ2-7; the D gene is possibly TRBD1 (6 bases). This CDR3 is 20 amino acids long. Germline V CDR1 and CDR2: SGHDT, YYEEEE. V gave up 1 base and J gave up 6 bases, with 32 bases separating them. The CDR3 sequence: CASSLLLVQGVFPTIIEQYF. The CDR3 DNA is TGTGCCAGCAGCTTGCTTCTGGTACAGGGCGTATTCCCTACTATCATCGAGCAGTACTTC.

This clonotype has more than one count but fewer than ten. The chain uses TRBV4-1 and TRBJ2-3; 7 bases align to TRBD2. Trimming cost V 4 bases and J 0 bases; bases outside gene matches: 16. Germline lookup yields CDR1 MGHRA and CDR2 YSYEKL. This CDR3 comprises 19 residues. In nucleotides, the CDR3 is TGCGCCAGCAGCCCGCCGGGCGGTAGCGGGCCAGCTAGCACAGATACGCAGTATTTT. As protein: CASSPPGGSGPASTDTQYF.

The chain employs TRBV5-5 and TRBJ2-6; perhaps D is TRBD1 or TRBD2 (5 bases each). V lost 0 bases and J 0 bases, leaving 7 bases between the germline ends. CDR3 length equals 16 residues. CDR1 SGHKS and CDR2 YYEKEE come from the germline V gene (reference sequence). The CDR3 loop is CASSLGGNSGANVLTF. CDR3 DNA: TGTGCCAGCAGCTTGGGGGGGAACTCTGGGGCCAACGTCCTGACTTTC.

V is TRBV3-1 and J is TRBJ2-6; no definite D call. This CDR3 has 15 residues. V lost 5 bases and J lost 2, with 10 bases in between. In germline, CDR1 is LGHDT, CDR2 YNNKEL (reference sequence). The CDR3 DNA sequence: TGTGCCAGCAGCTCAGCCGAGGCTGGGGCCAACGTCCTGACTTTC. Its protein is CASSSAEAGANVLTF. Full variable domain (remainder filled in from reference TRBV3-1 and TRBJ2-6): DTAVSQTPKYLVTQMGNDKSIKCEQNLGHDTMYWYKQDSKKFLKIMFSYNNKELIINETVPNRFSPKSPDKAHLNLHINSLELGDSAVYFCASSSAEAGANVLTFGAGSRLTVL.

This chain uses TRBV7-3 with TRBJ2-1; D is ambiguous. The V gene's germline CDR1 is SGHTA and CDR2 FQGTGA. The V and J ends lost 1 base and 0 bases respectively, with 4 bases between them. This CDR3 comprises 14 residues. CDR3 loop: CASSLIGSYNEQFF. Written as DNA, the CDR3 is TGTGCCAGCAGCTTAATAGGCTCCTACAATGAGCAGTTCTTC.

This chain links TRBV6-2 or TRBV6-3 with TRBJ2-1; TRBD2 matches 8 bases. Germline V gene data show CDR1 as MNHEY and CDR2 as SVGEGT. The CDR3 sequence is 15 residues long. Trimming removed 2 bases from V and 5 bases from J; junction bases left unmatched: 5. The DNA for the CDR3 is TGTGCCAGCAGTTACGGGTTAGCGGGGCACAATGAGCAGTTCTTC. It codes for CASSYGLAGHNEQFF.

The rearrangement uses TRBV7-6 and TRBJ2-1; no clear D. Trimming took 1 base from V and 8 from J, leaving 6 bases between them. This CDR3 has 12 amino acids. Germline V gene data show CDR1 as SGHVS and CDR2 as FNYEAQ. The CDR3 nucleotides are TGTGCCAGCAGCTTAGGAGCCCATGAGCAGTTCTTC. Its translation is CASSLGAHEQFF.

This clonotype appeared a few times. The chain combines TRBV6-5 with TRBJ2-7, with D maybe TRBD2 (5 bases). Between the trimmed V and J ends, which lost 11 bases and 3 bases, there was a span of 17 bases. Germline V gene lookup returns CDR1 MNHEY and CDR2 SVGAGI. The CDR3 totals 13 residues. The CDR3 spells CAAGGPSRYEQYF. CDR3 in DNA: TGTGCCGCGGGTGGACCATCACGCTACGAGCAGTACTTC.